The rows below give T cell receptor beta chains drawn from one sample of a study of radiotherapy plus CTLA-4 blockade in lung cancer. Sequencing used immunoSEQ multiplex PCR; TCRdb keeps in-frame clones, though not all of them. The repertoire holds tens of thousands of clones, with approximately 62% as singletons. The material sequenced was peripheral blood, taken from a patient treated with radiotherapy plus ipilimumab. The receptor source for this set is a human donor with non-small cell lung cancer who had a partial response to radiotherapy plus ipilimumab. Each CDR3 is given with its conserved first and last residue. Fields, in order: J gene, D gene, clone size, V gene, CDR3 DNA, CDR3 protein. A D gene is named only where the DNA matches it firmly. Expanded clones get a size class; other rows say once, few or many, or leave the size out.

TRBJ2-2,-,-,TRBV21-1,TGTGCCAGTTCCCAGGGGGCAGCCGGGGAGCTGTTTTTT,CASSQGAAGELFF
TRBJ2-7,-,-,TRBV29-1,TGCAGCGCCGCCCTTGGCGGGGCGGGCGAGCAGTACTTC,CSAALGGAGEQYF
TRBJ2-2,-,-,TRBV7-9,TGTGCCAGCAGCTTCGACACACAAACCGGGGAGCTGTTTTTT,CASSFDTQTGELFF
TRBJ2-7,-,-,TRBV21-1,TGTGCCAGCAGCAAAGGACTGGACAACTCCTACGAGCAGTACTTC,CASSKGLDNSYEQYF
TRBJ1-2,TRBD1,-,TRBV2,TGTGCCAGCAGCGACGGACAGGCGGGCTATGGCTACACCTTC,CASSDGQAGYGYTF
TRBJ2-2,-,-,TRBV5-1,TGCGCCAGCAGCTTGGAACAGGGTGGTGGCACCGGGGAGCTGTTTTTT,CASSLEQGGGTGELFF
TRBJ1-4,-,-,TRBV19,TGTGCCAGTAGTACCAGGACAGCCAACGAAAAACTGTTTTTT,CASSTRTANEKLFF
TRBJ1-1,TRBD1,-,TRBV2,TGTGCCAGCAGAGACAGGGGACCCTTCGAAGCTTTCTTT,CASRDRGPFEAFF
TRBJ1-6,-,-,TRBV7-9,TGTGCCAGCAGCTTGGCAGGGGACTCACCCCTCCACTTT,CASSLAGDSPLHF
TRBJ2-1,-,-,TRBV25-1,TGTGCCAGCAGTGAGCCGGGACACTCATACAATGAGCAGTTCTTC,CASSEPGHSYNEQFF
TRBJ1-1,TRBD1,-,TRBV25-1,TGTGCCAGCGCATCTGGCCAGGGGGTTTACACTGAAGCTTTCTTT,CASASGQGVYTEAFF
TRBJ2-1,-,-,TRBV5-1,TGCGCCAGCAGCTTGGGACTCAGTTCCTACAATGAGCAGTTCTTC,CASSLGLSSYNEQFF
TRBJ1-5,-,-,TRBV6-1,TGTGCCAGCAGTGACCCGGCATTTGAGGCTCAGCCCCAGCATTTT,CASSDPAFEAQPQHF
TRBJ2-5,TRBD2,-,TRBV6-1,TGTGCCAGCAGTGAAGGGACTAGGGTTCAAGAGACCCAGTACTTC,CASSEGTRVQETQYF
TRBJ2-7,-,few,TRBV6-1,TGTGCCAGCAACCCGGCAGGCTACGAGCAGTACTTC,CASNPAGYEQYF
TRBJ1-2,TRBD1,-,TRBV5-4,TGTGCCAGCAGCCCGGACAGGGGCTATGGCTACACCTTC,CASSPDRGYGYTF
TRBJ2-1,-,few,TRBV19,TGTGCCAGTAGTCTCTTAATGGGGCCTGACCTTAACAATGAGCAGTTCTTC,CASSLLMGPDLNNEQFF
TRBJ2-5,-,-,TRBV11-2,TGTGCTTCGGGGGGCAGCTCTCGGGAGACCCAGTACTTC,CASGGSSRETQYF
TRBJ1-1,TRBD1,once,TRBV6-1,TGTGCCAGCAGGCTGGGACAGGGGTGGACTGAAGCTTTCTTT,CASRLGQGWTEAFF
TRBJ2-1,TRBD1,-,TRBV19,TGTGCCAGTAGTCGAGGACAGGGCGGACCCAATGAGCAGTTCTTC,CASSRGQGGPNEQFF
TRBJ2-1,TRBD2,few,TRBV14,TGTGCCAGCAGCCCCACAGCGGGAGCGAGCAATGAGCAGTTCTTC,CASSPTAGASNEQFF
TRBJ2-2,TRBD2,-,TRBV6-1,TGTGCCAGCAGTGTGCCGGCCGGGGGGACCGGGGAGCTGTTTTTT,CASSVPAGGTGELFF
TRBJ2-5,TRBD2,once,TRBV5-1,TGCGCCAGCAGACGATTAGCGGGAGTGGAGGAGACCCAGTACTTC,CASRRLAGVEETQYF
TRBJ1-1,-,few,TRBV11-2,TGTGCCAGCAGCTATCTGGGGGGGGCTGGCACTGAAGCTTTCTTT,CASSYLGGAGTEAFF
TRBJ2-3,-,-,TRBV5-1,TGCGCCAGCAGCTTCTATAATAGCGTCACAGATACGCAGTATTTT,CASSFYNSVTDTQYF
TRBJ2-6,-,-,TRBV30,TGTGCCTGGGTTTGGAGTCCTGGGGCCAACGTCCTGACTTTC,CAWVWSPGANVLTF
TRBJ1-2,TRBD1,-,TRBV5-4,TGTGCCAGCAGCCCCCCCGGGACAGGGAGACATGGCTACACCTTC,CASSPPGTGRHGYTF
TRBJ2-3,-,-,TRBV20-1,TGCAGTGCTACGACAGGAGATACGCAGTATTTT,CSATTGDTQYF
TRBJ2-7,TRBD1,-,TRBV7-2,TGTGCCAGCAGCTCGCACGGTGGACAGGGAAGGAACGAGCAGTACTTC,CASSSHGGQGRNEQYF
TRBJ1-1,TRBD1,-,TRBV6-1,TGTGCCAGCAGTGAAAGCCAGGGGGCGAAGAATGAAGCTTTCTTT,CASSESQGAKNEAFF
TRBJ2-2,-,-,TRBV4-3,TGCGCCAGCAGCCAAGCTGCAGGGGCGCGGACCGGGGAGCTGTTTTTT,CASSQAAGARTGELFF
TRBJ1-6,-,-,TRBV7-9,TGTGCCAGCAGCTTATTGGGCAGGGCATCTTCCAACTCACCCCTCCACTTT,CASSLLGRASSNSPLHF
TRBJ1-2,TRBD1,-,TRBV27,TGTGCCAGCAGTTTGGGACAGAACTATGGCTACACCTTC,CASSLGQNYGYTF
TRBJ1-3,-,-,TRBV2,TGTGCCAGCAGCGCCGAGGGAAACACCATATATTTT,CASSAEGNTIYF
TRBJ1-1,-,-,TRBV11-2,TGTGCCAGCAGTCGGACGGGAGATAACACTGAAGCTTTCTTT,CASSRTGDNTEAFF
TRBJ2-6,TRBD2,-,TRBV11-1,TGTGCCAGCAGCTTTGTTAACGGGGGGGCCCACTCTGGGGCCAACGTCCTGACTTTC,CASSFVNGGAHSGANVLTF